This T cell receptor (beta chain) was sequenced for a study of beta chain features in type 1 diabetes. Study-level points and caveats: Moderate yet significant TCRB CDR3 shortening was seen in Type 1 diabetes patients in all four CD4+ subsets. More deletions and fewer insertions at VDJ junctions were seen in type 1 diabetes patients.

Of the isolated RNA, all was reverse transcribed, and so the sequenced material was expressed TCRB transcripts. Sequencing was performed with immunoSEQ multiplex PCR; in TCRdb, only in-frame clones are kept and a portion is missing. The sample holds 250,000 or so clones; about 14% are singletons and the top ten take approximately 0.02%. Sorted populations all had greater than 95% purity. Remarks on this clone: Its specificity is not known.

Input material: naive CD4+ T cells from blood. The TCR comes from a man aged 25-45 years with type 1 diabetes.

DNA of the CDR3: TGTGCCAGCAGCTGGGAACTAGCGGGAGGAGAGACCCAGTACTTC. Protein product: CASSWELAGGETQYF. The rearrangement uses TRBV6-5 and TRBJ2-5; TRBD2 matches at 12 bases. Trimming took 6 bases from V and 4 from J; bases not matched to a gene: 6. Germline values: CDR1 MNHEY, CDR2 SVGAGI. This CDR3 spans 15 amino acids.